This entry features one TCR beta chain sequence. No antigen is known for it. The record has no base qualities; no much larger clone is one base away. These data are taken from a study of shared T cell receptors in the human thymus (dated by TCRdb to the early 2020s). Study-level background: The study examined how the human thymus generates shared, self-reactive T-cell receptor alpha chains.

The germline V gene yields MDHEN for CDR1 and SYDVKM for CDR2. V and J are truncated by 7 bases and 16 bases respectively, leaving an intervening sequence of 28 bases. The CDR3 sequence holds 15 residues, the cysteine and phenylalanine included. Of the read, only the CDR3 DNA is kept; its 45 bases are in frame from base 1. Library prep was done by the immunoSEQ multiplex PCR assay. Held by TCRdb, this immuneACCESS table contains in-frame sequences only and omits some clones. Under half of the omission traces to an unresolved V gene where checked; the cause of the rest is unknown. Present in this sample are a few hundred thousand clones, 95% of which were seen just once. The biggest ten clones account for about 0.02% of the sample.

The sequence came from a human donor. Recombination connected TRBV28 to TRBJ1-4; the D gene lacks a confident call. The sample consisted of thymocytes. The bases read TGTGCCAGCAAGCCCTATCGTACTATTTCTAGGGATGGGTTTTTT. Its product reads: CASKPYRTISRDGFF.